This TCR beta chain was sequenced during a study of OX40 agonist ivuxolimab in advanced cancers. Study details: At 82.7% male, the cohort had a mean age of about 55 years, ranging from about 23 to 79.

Assay: immunoSEQ multiplex PCR; the TCRdb copy retains only in-frame clones and omits some. The profile shows some 87,000 clones, roughly 87% of them singletons. Blood specimens came from baseline, cycle 4 day 1, and cycle 7 day 1. This TCR came from an adult with an advanced solid tumor such as melanoma, head and neck, liver or kidney cancer. The material was CD4+ or CD8+ T cells sorted from blood, obtained in a trial of the OX40 agonist ivuxolimab.

The CDR3 region has the DNA TGTGCCAGCAGTGAGGCGCGAGGGGAGGAAAAACTGTTTTTT. Translating gives CASSEARGEEKLFF. The rearrangement joins TRBV6-1 to TRBJ1-4, with D possibly matching TRBD1 (5 bases). The CDR3 is made up of 14 amino acids. V was pared by 3 bases and J by 8 bases, with 13 bases between. The germline V gene has CDR1 MNHNS and CDR2 SASEGT.